What follows are 6 T cell receptor beta chains derived from one specimen sequenced in a study of identical twins. TCRdb re-analysed the 5' RACE reads in MiXCR, keeping a single row per CDR3 protein. The data contain a few hundred thousand distinct CDR3 sequences, approximately 8.3% of them singletons. The sample was also reused in another study, on yellow fever vaccine responses in identical twins.

Sequenced material: CD8+ T cells sorted from blood. These receptor sequences come from a young woman in good health.

This clonotype was counted between two and nine times. The chain combines TRBV29-1 with TRBJ2-7; a weak D match, TRBD2 (5 bases). Germline CDR1 is SQVTM and CDR2 is ANQGSEA. This CDR3 contains 12 residues. V lost 4 bases to trimming and J lost 7 bases, with 14 bases between them. CDR3 nucleotides: TGCAGCGTTGTCCGGGATGCAGGAGAGCAGTACTTC. It codes for CSVVRDAGEQYF.

The sample holds a few counts of this clonotype. J is TRBJ2-1 and V is TRBV12-3 or TRBV12-4; the D is unclear. The V and J ends lost 7 bases and 5 bases respectively, with 18 bases between them. The CDR3 has 15 amino acids. In DNA form, the CDR3 reads TGTGCCAGCAACCCCCCCACAGAAGGTAACAATGAGCAGTTCTTC. It encodes CASNPPTEGNNEQFF.

The chain has TRBV5-4 and TRBJ2-4; tentatively, D is TRBD1 or TRBD2 (5 bases each). Germline assignment: CDR1 SGHNT and CDR2 YYREEE (reference sequence). The CDR3 has 15 amino acids. Trimming took 4 bases from V and 8 from J, leaving 19 bases between them. Here the CDR3 reads CASSPVPGLEDIQYF. DNA of the CDR3: TGTGCCAGCAGCCCGGTCCCGGGGCTAGAAGACATTCAGTACTTC.

This clonotype was recorded many times. CDR3 coding DNA: TGTGCCAGCAGTCTACCCAGTTCGGGGGCCATCTCCTACGAGCAGTACTTC. Encoded protein: CASSLPSSGAISYEQYF. The chain joins TRBV28 to TRBJ2-7; TRBD1 or TRBD2 may be the D gene (6 bases each). V shed 5 bases and J shed 0 bases, with 20 bases lying between them. From germline, CDR1 is MDHEN and CDR2 SYDVKM. The CDR3 loop spans 17 amino acids.

The sample holds a few counts of this clonotype. The V gene is TRBV28, the J gene TRBJ2-5, with D possibly being TRBD2 (6 bases). Germline CDR1 MDHEN, CDR2 SYDVKM. With 6 bases removed from V and 4 bases from J, the gap between germline ends came to 15 bases. This CDR3 is 14 amino acids long. DNA for the CDR3: TGTGCCAGCAGCCTCGACGGGAGAGGAGAGACCCAGTACTTC. Translated: CASSLDGRGETQYF.

At least ten counts were recorded for this clonotype. This chain connects TRBV29-1 to TRBJ2-7; a weak D match, TRBD1 (6 bases). Germline V gene lookup returns CDR1 SQVTM and CDR2 ANQGSEA. V was clipped by 1 base and J by 2 bases, with 12 bases between them. The CDR3 is 14 amino acids. The CDR3 region has the DNA TGCAGCGTTGAAGCCTCCGGGACAACCTACGAGCAGTACTTC. Protein: CSVEASGTTYEQYF.